The subject of this entry is one T cell receptor (beta chain). Its antigen is not identified. This sample was taken from a study of CD8+ T cells in alopecia areata. Germline loops: CDR1 GTSNPN, CDR2 SVGIG (reference sequence). Trimming stripped 3 bases from V and 1 base from J, with 9 bases between. CDR3 length: 13 amino acids. Treatment described: oral pan-JAK inhibitor, 5-10 mg twice daily. Study-level results: Sequenced scalp T cells also include alphabeta T cells resident in normal skin.

The sequencing template was cDNA reverse transcribed from extracted RNA. The method was immunoSEQ multiplex PCR; TCRdb's version includes in-frame clones alone and lacks a portion of them. The table includes under 150,000 clones, roughly 57% detected once. The chain employs TRBV30 and TRBJ1-1; D is undetermined. The starting material was CD4+ T cells sorted from blood, obtained at week 4, from a patient treated with tofacitinib. The TCR was taken from a human donor with alopecia areata. CDR3 in amino acids: CAWRTTRNTEAFF. The CDR3 bases are TGTGCCTGGAGAACCACACGGAACACTGAAGCTTTCTTT.